The 23 T cell receptor beta chains given below trace back to one sample, sequenced in a study of graft-versus-host responses after intestinal transplantation. These receptors lack a known antigen. The protocol was immunoSEQ multiplex PCR, while the TCRdb copy is restricted to in-frame clones and leaves out a portion. Among roughly 36,000 clones listed, nearly 95% were seen once. This specimen consisted of unstimulated CD8+ T cells sorted from spleen or lymph node cells, obtained before transplant. The receptors stem from a human donor who was the organ donor for an intestinal transplant.

The chain joins TRBV28 to TRBJ2-1; TRBD2 aligns across 8 bases. The CDR3 is 16 amino acids. Trimming at V came to 5 bases and at J to 4 bases, leaving 10 bases not matched to a gene. Per the germline V gene, CDR1 is MDHEN and CDR2 is SYDVKM. The CDR3 sequence is CASSPREGEGYNEQFF. As DNA, the CDR3 is TGTGCCAGCAGTCCCCGGGAGGGAGAGGGGTACAATGAGCAGTTCTTC.

This chain connects TRBV4-3 to TRBJ2-5, with 8 bases that match TRBD2. The CDR3 runs 17 residues. Trimming cost V 1 base and J 0 bases; bases outside gene matches: 7. Looked up from germline, CDR1 is LGHNA and CDR2 is YSLEER. The CDR3 protein is CASSQVSASGYQETQYF. As DNA, the CDR3 is TGCGCCAGCAGCCAAGTTTCTGCTAGCGGGTACCAAGAGACCCAGTACTTC.

The gene calls are TRBV5-1 and TRBJ2-7, with 9 bases that match TRBD1. The V gene's germline CDR1 is SGHRS and CDR2 YFSETQ. With V trimmed by 4 bases and J by 0 bases, 2 bases remained unmatched. This CDR3 is 14 amino acids long. The CDR3 DNA reads as TGCGCCAGCAGCGGACAGGGGAGCTCCTACGAGCAGTACTTC. It yields the protein CASSGQGSSYEQYF.

The rearrangement uses TRBV2 and TRBJ1-6; D may be TRBD1 (6 bases). V was trimmed by 3 bases and J by 7 bases, leaving 19 bases between them. Germline V gene lookup returns CDR1 SNHLY and CDR2 FYNNEI. The CDR3 covers 17 residues. The CDR3 DNA follows: TGTGCCAGCAGTGAGAAGGGCCAGGGGCCGAGAAATTCACCCCTCCACTTT. As protein: CASSEKGQGPRNSPLHF.

This chain joins TRBV4-1 and TRBJ1-2; D uncertain. V was trimmed by 4 bases and J by 7 bases, leaving 19 bases between them. CDR3 length: 15 residues. Germline values: CDR1 MGHRA, CDR2 YSYEKL. CDR3: CASSPSATNSFGYTF. The CDR3 DNA is TGCGCCAGCAGCCCTTCCGCGACAAACTCTTTTGGCTACACCTTC.

The CDR3 sequence is CASSSLSGDSYEQYF. The CDR3 bases are TGTGCCAGCAGCTCCTTGTCGGGGGATTCCTACGAGCAGTACTTC. The chain links TRBV13 to TRBJ2-7; D possibly corresponds to TRBD2 (6 bases). Between the trimmed V and J ends, which lost 4 bases and 1 base, there was a span of 14 bases. CDR1 and CDR2 (germline): PRHDT, FYEKMQ (reference sequence). This CDR3 contains 15 residues.

The chain joins TRBV5-4 to TRBJ2-5; 10 bases fit TRBD2. CDR1 and CDR2 from the germline V gene are SGHNT and YYREEE (reference sequence). Trimming took 4 bases from V and 2 from J; bases not matched to a gene: 8. The CDR3 totals 16 residues. CDR3 sequence (DNA): TGTGCCAGCAGCGTACCGGGACTAGCGATACAAGAGACCCAGTACTTC. Protein product: CASSVPGLAIQETQYF. Full variable domain (missing parts from reference TRBV5-4 and TRBJ2-5): ETGVTQSPTHLIKTRGQQVTLRCSSQSGHNTVSWYQQALGQGPQFIFQYYREEENGRGNFPPRFSGLQFPNYSSELNVNALELDDSALYLCASSVPGLAIQETQYFGPGTRLLVL.

CDR3 loop: CASSRVWDTQYF. The CDR3 region has the DNA TGTGCCAGCAGCCGAGTGTGGGATACGCAGTATTTT. The chain recombines TRBV4-2 with TRBJ2-3; D is ambiguous. This CDR3 is built from 12 residues. From germline, CDR1 is LGHNA and CDR2 YNFKEQ. Trimming took off 4 bases at V and 6 bases at J, with 8 bases between the two ends.

DNA of the CDR3: TGCGCCAGCAGCTTGGGGGATGGACAGGGACTGACTAACTATGGCTACACCTTC. It specifies CASSLGDGQGLTNYGYTF. V and J are TRBV5-1 and TRBJ1-2; 8 bases align to TRBD1. In germline, CDR1 is SGHRS, CDR2 YFSETQ. The junction had 10 bases not matched to a gene; V was cut back by 0 bases and J by 0 bases. This CDR3 has 18 residues.

The V call is TRBV27, the J call TRBJ1-1; D call uncertain. From germline, CDR1 is MNHEY and CDR2 SMNVEV (reference sequence). The germline V and J ends were trimmed by 6 bases and 8 bases, with 13 bases remaining between them. The CDR3 is 12 residues long. The DNA for the CDR3 is TGTGCCAGCAGGCTTCTAGGTGGGGAAGCTTTCTTT. Residues: CASRLLGGEAFF.

The V gene is TRBV5-6, the J gene TRBJ1-1; TRBD1 matches 11 bases. J lost 4 bases, V lost 4 bases, and 18 bases had no gene match. Germline CDR1 and CDR2: SGHDT and YYEEEE. CDR3 size: 19 residues. The CDR3 protein is CASSEDRDRGYWEGTEAFF. The CDR3 DNA reads as TGTGCCAGCAGCGAGGATCGGGACAGGGGGTATTGGGAAGGCACTGAAGCTTTCTTT.

As DNA, the CDR3 is TGTGCCACCCTGGGGGGGATGAACACTGAAGCTTTCTTT. Translation: CATLGGMNTEAFF. The V call is TRBV28, the J call TRBJ1-1; D is perhaps TRBD1 (5 bases). Deletions cut 10 bases from V and 0 bases from J, with 12 bases between. CDR1 MDHEN and CDR2 SYDVKM come from the germline V gene. This CDR3 has 13 amino acids.

The V call is TRBV6-6, the J call TRBJ2-3; D is uncertain. The germline V and J ends were trimmed by 2 bases and 4 bases, with 4 bases remaining between them. CDR3 length: 12 residues. Germline V lookup: CDR1 MNHNY, CDR2 SVGAGI (reference sequence). The CDR3 spells CASSYSPDTQYF. In DNA, the CDR3 is TGTGCCAGCAGTTACAGCCCAGATACGCAGTATTTT.

The chain joins TRBV25-1 to TRBJ2-3; TRBD1 is a possible D gene (6 bases). CDR3 length: 17 residues. Per the germline V gene, CDR1 is MGHDK and CDR2 is SYGVNS. Between the trimmed V and J ends, which lost 7 bases and 0 bases, there was a span of 20 bases. The CDR3 nucleotides read TGTGCCAGCACCGCACAAGGACAGAGACCTAGCACAGATACGCAGTATTTT. Translation gives CASTAQGQRPSTDTQYF.

V is TRBV4-1 and J is TRBJ1-5; no clear D. CDR1 is MGHRA, CDR2 YSYEKL, per germline. The CDR3 runs to 13 residues. Trimming removed 0 bases from V and 5 bases from J, with 5 bases in between. CDR3 sequence reads: CASSQERDQPQHF. In DNA, the CDR3 is TGCGCCAGCAGCCAAGAACGGGATCAGCCCCAGCATTTT.

Concerning this clone: Additional DNA sequences in this sample encode the identical CDR3. The chain has TRBV19 and TRBJ1-2, with 9 bases lining up with TRBD1. V gave up 5 bases and J gave up 3 bases; unmatched junction bases: 4. Germline CDR1 is LNHDA and CDR2 is SQIVND (reference sequence). CDR3 length: 14 residues. The DNA of the CDR3 is TGTGCCAGTAGTTCCCGGGACAGGGACTATGGCTACACCTTC. Its translation is CASSSRDRDYGYTF.

Concerning this clone itself: The junction differs from germline at one of its ends, possibly a read error. The J gene is TRBJ1-5, the V gene TRBV9, with a weak D call TRBD1 (5 bases). The CDR3 is made up of 14 amino acids. Germline values: CDR1 SGDLS, CDR2 YYNGEE. CDR3 protein: CAGSVGGGNQPQHF. The DNA for the CDR3 is TGTGCCGGCAGCGTAGGAGGGGGCAATCAGCCCCAGCATTTT.

The gene calls are TRBV7-9 and TRBJ1-1; 8 bases fit TRBD1. The germline V gene has CDR1 SEHNR and CDR2 FQNEAQ (reference sequence). The CDR3 contains 13 residues. With 4 bases clipped from V and 11 bases from J, the junction kept 9 bases outside the gene matches. In nucleotides, the CDR3 is TGTGCCAGCAGCTCCCCAGGGGGCTCCAGGGCTTTCTTT. It yields the protein CASSSPGGSRAFF. Complete variable domain (other parts from reference TRBV7-9 and TRBJ1-1): DTGVSQNPRHKITKRGQNVTFRCDPISEHNRLYWYRQTLGQGPEFLTYFQNEAQLEKSRLLSDRFSAERPKGSFSTLEIQRTEQGDSAMYLCASSSPGGSRAFFGQGTRLTVV.

The chain carries TRBV30 and TRBJ1-1; TRBD1 matches at 7 bases. The CDR3 has 15 amino acids. With 0 bases clipped from V and 3 bases from J, the junction kept 7 bases outside the gene matches. Germline V lookup: CDR1 GTSNPN, CDR2 SVGIG (reference sequence). CDR3 nucleotides: TGTGCCTGGAGTGTAAAGGGGGCTGGGGACACTGAAGCTTTCTTT. Its translation: CAWSVKGAGDTEAFF.

The chain couples TRBV18 to TRBJ1-5; D is unresolved. Germline lookup yields CDR1 KGHSH and CDR2 LQKENI. Trimming stripped 2 bases from V and 6 bases from J, with 8 bases between. This CDR3 contains 13 residues. CDR3 sequence reads: CASSPYYTQPQHF. The DNA for the CDR3 is TGTGCCAGCTCACCATACTATACTCAGCCCCAGCATTTT. The entire variable domain, with the rest obtained from reference TRBV18 and TRBJ1-5, is as follows: NAGVMQNPRHLVRRRGQEARLRCSPMKGHSHVYWYRQLPEEGLKFMVYLQKENIIDESGMPKERFSAEFPKEGPSILRIQQVVRGDSAAYFCASSPYYTQPQHFGDGTRLSIL.

The rearrangement uses TRBV7-6 and TRBJ2-7; TRBD2 matches at 8 bases. This CDR3 has 14 residues. Per the germline V gene, CDR1 is SGHVS and CDR2 is FNYEAQ. After removal of 2 bases from V and 0 bases from J, the junction contained 0 bases not matched to a gene. CDR3 DNA: TGTGCCAGCAGCTTAAGCGGGAGCTCCTACGAGCAGTACTTC. It is translated as CASSLSGSSYEQYF.

This chain joins TRBV5-1 and TRBJ2-7; TRBD1 aligns across 9 bases. Germline V gene lookup returns CDR1 SGHRS and CDR2 YFSETQ. The trim removed 0 bases at V and 3 bases at J, leaving 4 bases unmatched. The CDR3 consists of 15 residues. CDR3 nucleotide sequence: TGCGCCAGCAGCTTGGGACAGGGGGGAGACTACGAGCAGTACTTC. It specifies CASSLGQGGDYEQYF. The full variable domain, its missing parts supplied by reference TRBV5-1 and TRBJ2-7, is KAGVTQTPRYLIKTRGQQVTLSCSPISGHRSVSWYQQTPGQGLQFLFEYFSETQRNKGNFPGRFSGRQFSNSRSEMNVSTLELGDSALYLCASSLGQGGDYEQYFGPGTRLTVT.

The chain joins TRBV4-3 to TRBJ2-3; TRBD1 might be the D (5 bases). The CDR3 is made up of 18 amino acids. Trimming removed 0 bases at V and 2 bases at J, with 18 bases between. The germline V gene has CDR1 LGHNA and CDR2 YSLEER. The CDR3 spells CASSQDLGAVVPTDTQYF. CDR3 sequence (DNA): TGCGCCAGCAGCCAAGATCTAGGGGCGGTTGTTCCCACAGATACGCAGTATTTT.